This TCR beta chain stems from a study of OX40 agonist ivuxolimab in advanced cancers. J lost 3 bases, V lost 8 bases, and 4 bases had no gene match. The CDR3 totals 12 residues. CDR1 and CDR2 (germline): SNHLY, FYNNEI. Sequencing was performed with immunoSEQ multiplex PCR; in TCRdb, only in-frame clones are kept and a portion is missing. The sample has more than 75,000 clones, roughly 84% seen once. The TCR comes from an adult with an advanced solid tumor such as melanoma, head and neck, liver or kidney cancer. Specimen: CD4+ or CD8+ T cells sorted from blood, collected in a trial of the OX40 agonist ivuxolimab. The V call is TRBV2, the J call TRBJ2-7, with TRBD1 identical over 7 bases. The CDR3 protein is CASGQEDYEQYF. CDR3 in DNA: TGTGCCAGCGGACAGGAAGACTACGAGCAGTACTTC.